This TCR beta chain was recorded in a study of vaccination effects on CD4 cells after COVID-19. Study information: The post-vaccine samples were taken, at the median, 72 days after the second dose. Notes on the study in general: Clones induced by infection and by vaccine showed marked clonal contraction late after vaccination.

CDR3 length equals 14 residues. CDR1 is MNHEY, CDR2 SVGAGI, per germline. V trimming: 2 bases; J trimming: 7 bases; junction bases outside the gene matches: 7. TCRdb's copy holds only in-frame clones and misses some; the assay was immunoSEQ multiplex PCR. Of 25,000 to 35,000 clones in the sample, roughly four fifths are singletons; the top ten hold approximately 1.5%. Concerning this clone: Its antigen is as yet unknown.

Antigen-specific CD4+ T cells expanded by the ViraFEST assay with viral peptide pools were then sequenced. Culture proceeded for under twelve days, and CD4+ T cells were then isolated. Everyone in the study got two shots of either the BNT162b2 or mRNA-1273 vaccine. The culture medium for 1.5 million to 2.5 million PBMC per well included around 9.3 IU/ml IL-2 and roughly 10 ug/ml peptides. The genes are TRBV6-5 and TRBJ1-1; the match to TRBD1 covers 7 bases. This sequence was found in a human donor who received a COVID-19 vaccine. Some clones in this sample may be carry-over from other donors' samples. The sample consisted of CD4+ T cells from PBMCs cultured with HCoV-NL63 spike peptides, taken after COVID-19 vaccination. The CDR3 DNA sequence: TGTGCCAGCAGTTACGCCCAGGGGGTGGGTGAAGCTTTCTTT. It yields the protein CASSYAQGVGEAFF.